The 21 T cell receptor beta chains below were found in one sample sequenced in a study of cytomegalovirus exposure and HLA in healthy donors. 60 Vbeta and 13 Jbeta primers were used in PCR. TCRdb's table, derived via immunoSEQ multiplex PCR, lists solely in-frame clones and lacks some. The table has some 150,000 clones, around 82% seen once. Sequenced material: PBMCs. These receptors were obtained from a man between 50 and 59 years old in good health and CMV-seropositive.

The V gene is TRBV27, the J gene TRBJ2-2; 7 nucleotides match TRBD2. CDR3 size: 15 residues. After removal of 6 bases from V and 0 bases from J, the junction contained 4 bases not matched to a gene. Germline CDR1 is MNHEY and CDR2 is SMNVEV (reference sequence). In nucleotides, the CDR3 is TGTGCCAGCAGATTTAGCGGGTCGAACACCGGGGAGCTGTTTTTT. Its protein is CASRFSGSNTGELFF.

The J gene is TRBJ2-3, the V gene TRBV9; D is uncertain. This CDR3 has 14 residues. CDR1 SGDLS and CDR2 YYNGEE come from the germline V gene. V lost 2 bases to trimming and J lost 1 base, with 8 bases between them. The CDR3, as DNA: TGTGCCAGCAGCGTCTTCGGAGGCACAGATACGCAGTATTTT. Translating it yields CASSVFGGTDTQYF.

The V gene is TRBV25-1, the J gene TRBJ1-6; 9 nucleotides match TRBD1. V shed 4 bases and J 5 bases; nucleotides not matched to a gene: 0. Per the germline V gene, CDR1 is MGHDK and CDR2 is SYGVNS. The CDR3 sequence is 14 residues long. CDR3 DNA sequence: TGTGCCAGCAGTGGACAGGGGGATAATTCACCCCTCCACTTT. This gives the protein CASSGQGDNSPLHF.

The gene calls are TRBV6-5 and TRBJ1-1; 8 bases align to TRBD1. Germline-derived CDR1 and CDR2 are MNHEY and SVGAGI. The V gene end was trimmed by 5 bases and the J gene end by 1 base; junction bases not matched to a gene: 6. CDR3 size: 15 residues. CDR3 loop: CASSKHGQGNTEAFF. The CDR3 coding sequence is TGTGCCAGCAGTAAACACGGACAGGGGAACACTGAAGCTTTCTTT.

The chain has TRBV28 and TRBJ1-6, with D unclear. Between the trimmed V and J ends, which lost 3 bases and 8 bases, there was a span of 17 bases. This CDR3 is built from 16 residues. Germline values: CDR1 MDHEN, CDR2 SYDVKM. The CDR3 sequence: CASSFAGKGVDSPLHF. CDR3 nucleotide sequence: TGTGCCAGCAGTTTCGCGGGGAAGGGAGTGGATTCACCCCTCCACTTT.

V is TRBV5-1 and J is TRBJ2-3; TRBD2 matches at 15 bases. This CDR3 is 17 amino acids long. Germline CDR1 and CDR2: SGHRS and YFSETQ. V dropped 3 bases and J dropped 4; count of bases not matched to a gene: 6. For the CDR3, the DNA is TGCGCCAGCAGCTGGCGGACTAGCGGGAGGGAATCAGATACGCAGTATTTT. It is translated as CASSWRTSGRESDTQYF.

Notes on this clone: The junction departs from germline at one end; a sequencing error may be responsible. The genes are TRBV6-6 and TRBJ1-1, with D tentatively TRBD1 (6 bases). The CDR3 runs 13 residues. CDR1 and CDR2 (germline): MNHNY, SVGAGI (reference sequence). The CDR3 protein is CASSYSEVADRRF. In nucleotides, the CDR3 is TGTGCCAGCAGTTACTCTGAGGTGGCCGACAGGCGCTTT.

This chain joins TRBV5-1 and TRBJ1-1, with D perhaps TRBD1 (6 bases). CDR3 length: 14 amino acids. V was trimmed by 0 bases and J by 4 bases, leaving 10 bases between them. In germline, CDR1 is SGHRS, CDR2 YFSETQ. DNA of the CDR3: TGCGCCAGCAGCTTGGGGGGGCGCGGCACTGAAGCTTTCTTT. It specifies CASSLGGRGTEAFF.

The chain employs TRBV4-2 and TRBJ1-1; D is unresolved. CDR3 length equals 15 residues. Trimming left V 0 bases short and J 0 bases short, with 8 bases between. Germline lookup yields CDR1 LGHNA and CDR2 YNFKEQ. The CDR3 DNA reads as TGTGCCAGCAGCCAAGAGAGGCAGTTGAACACTGAAGCTTTCTTT. This encodes CASSQERQLNTEAFF.

In nucleotides, the CDR3 is TGTGCCAGCAGTTTCGGGGTCTGGGATGAGCAGTTCTTC. It translates to CASSFGVWDEQFF. V gene TRBV27 combines with J gene TRBJ2-1, with D maybe TRBD2 (5 bases). Germline V lookup: CDR1 MNHEY, CDR2 SMNVEV (reference sequence). There are 13 residues in the CDR3. Trimming cost V 3 bases and J 8 bases, with 11 bases left between them.

The chain is built from TRBV14 and TRBJ2-7, with D possibly being TRBD2 (5 bases). Trimming stripped 2 bases from V and 6 bases from J, with 20 bases between. Germline V CDR1 and CDR2: SGHDN, FVKESK. The CDR3 is 16 residues long. CDR3 sequence (DNA): TGTGCCAGCAGCCAACTCCTTGGAAAGGGAGTGGGCGAGCAGTACTTC. Amino acid sequence: CASSQLLGKGVGEQYF.

The chain carries TRBV19 and TRBJ2-7; tentative D call: TRBD2 (7 bases). The V gene's germline CDR1 is LNHDA and CDR2 SQIVND (reference sequence). The CDR3 loop spans 13 amino acids. V lost 7 bases and J 2 bases, leaving 12 bases between the germline ends. The CDR3 here is CASTEGGTYEQYF. CDR3 coding DNA: TGTGCCAGTACCGAGGGGGGGACCTACGAGCAGTACTTC.

The gene calls are TRBV27 and TRBJ1-5; 8 nucleotides agree with TRBD1. This CDR3 region has 20 residues. Germline assignment: CDR1 MNHEY and CDR2 SMNVEV (reference sequence). Losses at the gene ends were 5 bases for V and 0 bases for J; bases not matched to a gene: 18. CDR3 DNA sequence: TGTGCCAGCAGTATATGGGGACAGGCTATAGGGTATTATAGCAATCAGCCCCAGCATTTT. Translation gives CASSIWGQAIGYYSNQPQHF.

The genes are TRBV6-5 and TRBJ2-7, with 7 bases aligning to TRBD1. The CDR3 runs to 16 residues. Germline V gene data show CDR1 as MNHEY and CDR2 as SVGAGI. The V and J ends lost 0 bases and 3 bases, in that order; junction bases with no gene match: 8. Here the CDR3 reads CASSYSMVGQYYEQYF. As DNA, the CDR3 is TGTGCCAGCAGTTACTCGATGGTGGGACAGTACTACGAGCAGTACTTC.

The chain has TRBV27 and TRBJ2-5, with 10 bases that match TRBD2. Germline CDR1 MNHEY, CDR2 SMNVEV (reference sequence). V shed 4 bases, J shed 5 bases, and the junction held 7 bases outside the gene matches. The CDR3 spans 15 residues. The CDR3 loop is CASSSLLAGSETQYF. The DNA for the CDR3 is TGTGCCAGCAGTTCGCTACTAGCGGGATCGGAGACCCAGTACTTC.

The chain uses TRBV5-3 and TRBJ2-5, with D possibly being TRBD1 (7 bases). TRBV5-3 is reported as an ORF; its role is uncertain. Trimming shortened V by 5 bases and J by 7 bases, and 21 bases separated the two germline ends. CDR3 length equals 15 residues. The CDR3 DNA reads as TGTGCCAGAAGTTCCCACCGGAGGGGGCATGGGACCCAGTACTTC. It is translated as CARSSHRRGHGTQYF.

The V gene is TRBV7-2, the J gene TRBJ1-4, with TRBD1 matching over 7 bases. This CDR3 spans 15 amino acids. Germline CDR1 is SGHTA and CDR2 is FQGNSA. The V gene end was trimmed by 5 bases and the J gene end by 6 bases; junction bases not matched to a gene: 9. The DNA for the CDR3 is TGTGCCAGCAGCCCACTGACAGGGACCGATGAAAAACTGTTTTTT. It specifies CASSPLTGTDEKLFF.

The rearrangement joins TRBV19 to TRBJ1-1; 8 nucleotides line up with TRBD1. Germline CDR1 and CDR2: LNHDA and SQIVND (reference sequence). The trim removed 5 bases at V and 7 bases at J, leaving 12 bases unmatched. The CDR3 spans 15 residues. CDR3 residues: CASSEDRVHRGEAFF. DNA of the CDR3: TGTGCCAGTAGTGAGGACAGGGTACATCGCGGTGAAGCTTTCTTT.

The chain uses TRBV6-1 and TRBJ2-7, with 10 bases aligning to TRBD1. V was clipped by 0 bases and J by 2 bases; unmatched bases: 4. CDR3 size: 16 residues. Germline V CDR1 and CDR2: MNHNS, SASEGT. CDR3 in DNA: TGTGCCAGCAGTGAAGCAGTTGGACAGGGGGCCTACGAGCAGTACTTC. This codes for CASSEAVGQGAYEQYF.

This chain links TRBV28 with TRBJ1-1; D remains ambiguous. CDR1 and CDR2 from the germline V gene are MDHEN and SYDVKM. This CDR3 spans 13 amino acids. With 2 bases removed from V and 10 bases from J, the gap between germline ends came to 14 bases. The CDR3: CASSLGAAVVAFF. CDR3 in DNA: TGTGCCAGCAGTTTAGGTGCGGCCGTGGTAGCTTTCTTT.

The rearrangement links TRBV6-1 to TRBJ1-5; D is perhaps TRBD1 (6 bases). CDR1 and CDR2 from the germline V gene are MNHNS and SASEGT. V was pared by 8 bases and J by 5 bases, with 19 bases between. The CDR3 runs to 15 residues. Written as DNA, the CDR3 is TGTGCCAGCCGGAGCTCCATACAGGGATATCAGCCCCAGCATTTT. Translated, it gives CASRSSIQGYQPQHF.